This paragraph reports one TCR beta chain. CDR1 and CDR2 from the germline V gene are SEHNR and FQNEAQ (reference sequence). The V and J ends lost 7 bases and 7 bases respectively, with 13 bases between them. The CDR3 extends over 12 amino acids. The DNA input per sorted-subset replicate PCR was around 200 ng, corresponding to 25,000 to 35,000 T cell genomes. Using immunoSEQ multiplex PCR, the repertoire was profiled, and TCRdb retains in-frame clones only, with some absent. This table holds 1.5 million to 2.5 million clones, about 95% found once. The data belong to a study of shared clonotypes between healthy human individuals. The naive CD8 fraction comprised CD45RO-negative cells positively selected for CCR7 and excluded terminally differentiated effector memory CD45RA+ cells.

This receptor was taken from a man between 18 and 35 years old in good health. The rearrangement joins TRBV7-9 to TRBJ1-1, with D hard to call. The sample taken for sequencing was naive CD8+ T cells sorted from blood. CDR3 residues: CASNALDGEAFF. CDR3 in DNA: TGTGCCAGCAACGCATTGGACGGTGAAGCTTTCTTT.